This TCR beta chain was sequenced in a study of blood T cell repertoires in COVID-19. Study summary: Acute-phase and convalescent COVID-19 samples originated in the United States, Italy and Spain. Sources were T cells, B-cell-depleted T cells, or PBMCs; the material itself was cDNA or gDNA.

Patients from Seattle were sampled longitudinally, starting during active infection. Trimming stripped 3 bases from V and 4 bases from J, with 19 bases between. Per germline, CDR1 ENHRY and CDR2 SYGVKD. This CDR3 comprises 17 residues. TCRdb keeps only in-frame clones here, not all; method: immunoSEQ multiplex PCR. The sample consists of 200,000 to 250,000 clones, 65% to 90% of them appearing once. The J gene is TRBJ1-3, the V gene TRBV10-3; D is possibly TRBD1 (6 bases). The sequence was collected from a woman in her 70s with COVID-19, enrolled during active disease. Sequenced input: peripheral blood. CDR3 in DNA: TGTGCCATCAGTGACACCGGGACACGGCGGGCCGGAAACACCATATATTTT. Translating gives CAISDTGTRRAGNTIYF.